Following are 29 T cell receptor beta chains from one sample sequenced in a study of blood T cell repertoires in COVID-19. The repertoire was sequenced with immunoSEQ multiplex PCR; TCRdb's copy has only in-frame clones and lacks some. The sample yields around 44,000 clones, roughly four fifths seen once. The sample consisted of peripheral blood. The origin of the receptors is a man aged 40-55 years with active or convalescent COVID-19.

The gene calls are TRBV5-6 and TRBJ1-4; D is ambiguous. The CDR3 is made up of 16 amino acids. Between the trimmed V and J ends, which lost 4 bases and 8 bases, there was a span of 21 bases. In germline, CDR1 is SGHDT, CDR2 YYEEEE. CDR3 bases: TGTGCCAGCAGCCAAGCCCCCTTTAGAGGGAACGAAAAACTGTTTTTT. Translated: CASSQAPFRGNEKLFF.

CDR3 DNA: TGTGCCAGCAGCCAAGGGAGAGCGAACACCGGGGAGCTGTTTTTT. It yields the protein CASSQGRANTGELFF. The chain joins TRBV3-1 (or the pseudogene TRBV3-2) to TRBJ2-2; D remains unclear. The CDR3 is made up of 15 amino acids. CDR1 and CDR2 from the germline V gene are LGHDT and YNNKEL (reference sequence). The V gene lost 1 base and the J gene lost 0 bases, with 6 bases spanning the gap.

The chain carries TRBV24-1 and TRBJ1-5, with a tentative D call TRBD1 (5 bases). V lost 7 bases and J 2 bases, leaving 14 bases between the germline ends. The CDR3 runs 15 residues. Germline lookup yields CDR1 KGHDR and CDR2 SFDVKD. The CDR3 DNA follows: TGTGCCACCAGCGACTCAGGGCAGGGCAATCAGCCCCAGCATTTT. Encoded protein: CATSDSGQGNQPQHF.

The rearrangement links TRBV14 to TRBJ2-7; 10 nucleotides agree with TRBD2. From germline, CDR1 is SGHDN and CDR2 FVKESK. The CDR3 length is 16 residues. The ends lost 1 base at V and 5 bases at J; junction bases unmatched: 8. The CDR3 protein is CASSQVRSSGSNEQYF. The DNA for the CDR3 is TGTGCCAGCAGCCAAGTTCGGTCTAGCGGGAGCAACGAGCAGTACTTC.

CDR3 DNA sequence: TGTGCCAGCAGCAATCGACAGGACCCTAATGAAAAACTGTTTTTT. This codes for CASSNRQDPNEKLFF. This sequence joins TRBV9 and TRBJ1-4, with a possible D match to TRBD1 (6 bases). This CDR3 comprises 15 residues. V lost 4 bases and J 3 bases, leaving 13 bases between the germline ends. Germline-derived CDR1 and CDR2 are SGDLS and YYNGEE.

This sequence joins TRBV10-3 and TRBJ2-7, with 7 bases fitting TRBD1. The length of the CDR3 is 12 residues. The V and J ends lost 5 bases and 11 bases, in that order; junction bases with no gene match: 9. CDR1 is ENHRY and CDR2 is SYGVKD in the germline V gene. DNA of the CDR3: TGTGCCATCAGTAAATCGGGACAGTGGGAGTACTTC. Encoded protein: CAISKSGQWEYF.

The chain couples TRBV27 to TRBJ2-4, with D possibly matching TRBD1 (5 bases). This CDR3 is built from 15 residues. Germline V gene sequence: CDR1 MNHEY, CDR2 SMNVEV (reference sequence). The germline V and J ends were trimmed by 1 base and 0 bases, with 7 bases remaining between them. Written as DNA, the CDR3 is TGTGCCAGCAGTTTATTGGGGCTAGCCAAAAACATTCAGTACTTC. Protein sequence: CASSLLGLAKNIQYF.

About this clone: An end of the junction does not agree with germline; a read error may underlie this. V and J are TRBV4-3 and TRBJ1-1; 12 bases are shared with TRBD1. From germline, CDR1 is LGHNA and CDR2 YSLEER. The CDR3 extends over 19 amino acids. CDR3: CASSPVSWGQGAGNAEAFF. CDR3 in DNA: TGCGCCAGCAGCCCAGTTAGCTGGGGACAGGGGGCGGGGAACGCTGAAGCTTTCTTT.

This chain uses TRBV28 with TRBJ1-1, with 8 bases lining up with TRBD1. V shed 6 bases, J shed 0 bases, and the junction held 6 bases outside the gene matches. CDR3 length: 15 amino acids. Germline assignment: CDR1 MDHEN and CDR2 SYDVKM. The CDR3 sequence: CASSQRTGLNTEAFF. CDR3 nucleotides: TGTGCCAGCAGCCAGAGGACAGGGTTGAACACTGAAGCTTTCTTT.

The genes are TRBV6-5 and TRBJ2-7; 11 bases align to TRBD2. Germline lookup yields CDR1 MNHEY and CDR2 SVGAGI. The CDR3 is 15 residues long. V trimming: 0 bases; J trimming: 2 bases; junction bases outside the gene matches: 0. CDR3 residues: CASSYSSGGAYEQYF. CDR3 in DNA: TGTGCCAGCAGTTACTCTAGCGGGGGGGCCTACGAGCAGTACTTC.

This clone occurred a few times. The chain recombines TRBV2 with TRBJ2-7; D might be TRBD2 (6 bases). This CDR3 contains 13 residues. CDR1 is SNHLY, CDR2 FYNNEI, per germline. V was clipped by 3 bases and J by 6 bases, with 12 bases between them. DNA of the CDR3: TGTGCCAGCAGTGAGGAGGGTCGGGGCGAGCAGTACTTC. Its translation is CASSEEGRGEQYF.

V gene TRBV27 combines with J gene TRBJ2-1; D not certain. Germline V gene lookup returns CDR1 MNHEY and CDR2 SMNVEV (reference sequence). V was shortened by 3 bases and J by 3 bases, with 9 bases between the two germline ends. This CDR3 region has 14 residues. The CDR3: CASSFVVSYNEQFF. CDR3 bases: TGTGCCAGCAGTTTTGTGGTTAGCTACAATGAGCAGTTCTTC.

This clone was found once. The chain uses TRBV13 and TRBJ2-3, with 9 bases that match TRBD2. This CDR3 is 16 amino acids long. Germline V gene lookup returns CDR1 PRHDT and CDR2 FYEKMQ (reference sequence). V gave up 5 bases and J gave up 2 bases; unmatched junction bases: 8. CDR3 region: CASSRTSGPFTDTQYF. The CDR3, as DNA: TGTGCCAGCAGCAGAACTAGCGGGCCCTTCACAGATACGCAGTATTTT.

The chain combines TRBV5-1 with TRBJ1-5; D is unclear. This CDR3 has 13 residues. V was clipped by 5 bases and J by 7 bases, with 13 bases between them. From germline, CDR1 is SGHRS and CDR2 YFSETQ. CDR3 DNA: TGCGCCAGCAGAGAATCTTCCGGGCAGCCCCAGCATTTT. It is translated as CASRESSGQPQHF.

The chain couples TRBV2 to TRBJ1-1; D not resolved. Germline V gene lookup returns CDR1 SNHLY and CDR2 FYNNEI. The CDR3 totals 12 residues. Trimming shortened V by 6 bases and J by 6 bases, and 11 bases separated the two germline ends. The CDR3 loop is CASSPDYSEAFF. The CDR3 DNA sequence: TGTGCCAGCAGCCCCGATTACTCTGAAGCTTTCTTT.

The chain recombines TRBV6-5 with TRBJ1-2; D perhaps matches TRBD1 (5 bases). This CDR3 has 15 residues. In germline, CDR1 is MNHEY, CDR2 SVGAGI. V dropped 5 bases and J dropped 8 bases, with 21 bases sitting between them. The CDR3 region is CASSPRLSRRGGYTF. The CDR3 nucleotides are TGTGCCAGCAGTCCAAGACTTTCCCGGCGGGGCGGCTACACCTTC.

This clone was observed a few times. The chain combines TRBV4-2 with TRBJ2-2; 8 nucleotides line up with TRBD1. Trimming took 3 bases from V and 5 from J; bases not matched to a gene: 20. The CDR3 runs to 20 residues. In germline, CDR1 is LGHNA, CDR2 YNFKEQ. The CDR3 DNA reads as TGTGCCAGCAGCCAGCAAAGGGGCAGAACAGGGGGTATGAGAACCGGGGAGCTGTTTTTT. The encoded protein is CASSQQRGRTGGMRTGELFF.

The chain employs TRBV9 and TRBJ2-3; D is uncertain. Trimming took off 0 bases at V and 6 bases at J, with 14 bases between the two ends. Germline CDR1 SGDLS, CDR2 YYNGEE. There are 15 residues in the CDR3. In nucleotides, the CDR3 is TGTGCCAGCAGCGTAGATCGAGGCCCTTCGGATACGCAGTATTTT. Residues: CASSVDRGPSDTQYF.

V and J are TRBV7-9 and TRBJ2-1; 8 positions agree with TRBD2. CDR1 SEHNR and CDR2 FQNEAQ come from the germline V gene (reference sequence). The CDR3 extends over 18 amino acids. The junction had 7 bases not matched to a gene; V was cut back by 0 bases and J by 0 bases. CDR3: CASSLASGGLSSYNEQFF. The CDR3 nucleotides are TGTGCCAGCAGCTTAGCAAGCGGGGGCCTTAGCTCCTACAATGAGCAGTTCTTC.

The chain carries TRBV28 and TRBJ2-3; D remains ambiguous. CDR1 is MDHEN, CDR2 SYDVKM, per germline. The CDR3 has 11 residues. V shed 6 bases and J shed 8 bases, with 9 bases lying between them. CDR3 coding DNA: TGTGCCAGCAGCGAGGCTGGTACGCAGTATTTT. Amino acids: CASSEAGTQYF.

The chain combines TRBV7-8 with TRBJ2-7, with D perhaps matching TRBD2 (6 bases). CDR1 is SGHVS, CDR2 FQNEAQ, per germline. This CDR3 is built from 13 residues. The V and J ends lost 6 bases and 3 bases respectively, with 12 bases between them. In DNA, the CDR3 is TGTGCCAGCAGGAGGGCGGGGAGCTACGAGCAGTACTTC. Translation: CASRRAGSYEQYF.

The CDR3 sequence is CASSAGQGSGNTIYF. The CDR3 nucleotides are TGCGCCAGCAGCGCTGGACAGGGCTCTGGAAACACCATATATTTT. The chain couples TRBV5-1 to TRBJ1-3; 8 nucleotides agree with TRBD1. Per the germline V gene, CDR1 is SGHRS and CDR2 is YFSETQ. The CDR3 covers 15 residues. With 4 bases clipped from V and 0 bases from J, the junction kept 3 bases outside the gene matches.

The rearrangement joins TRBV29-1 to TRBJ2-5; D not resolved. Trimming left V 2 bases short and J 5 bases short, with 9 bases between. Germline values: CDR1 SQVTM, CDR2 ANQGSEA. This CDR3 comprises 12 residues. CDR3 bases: TGCAGCGTTGAATCTAGTCTTGAGACCCAGTACTTC. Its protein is CSVESSLETQYF.

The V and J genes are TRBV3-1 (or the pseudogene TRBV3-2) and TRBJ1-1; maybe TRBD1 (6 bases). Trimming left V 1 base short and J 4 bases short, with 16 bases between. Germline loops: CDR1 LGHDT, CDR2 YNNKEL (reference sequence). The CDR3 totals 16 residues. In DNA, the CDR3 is TGTGCCAGCAGCCAAGCGAGGGGGAGGGCTGGCACTGAAGCTTTCTTT. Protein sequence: CASSQARGRAGTEAFF.

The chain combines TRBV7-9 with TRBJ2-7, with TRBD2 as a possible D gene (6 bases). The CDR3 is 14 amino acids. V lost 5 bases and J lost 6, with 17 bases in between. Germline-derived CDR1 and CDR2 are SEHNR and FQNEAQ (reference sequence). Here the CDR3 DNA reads TGTGCCAGCAGCGCGATGGGGACTGCCAGCGAGCAGTACTTC. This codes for CASSAMGTASEQYF.

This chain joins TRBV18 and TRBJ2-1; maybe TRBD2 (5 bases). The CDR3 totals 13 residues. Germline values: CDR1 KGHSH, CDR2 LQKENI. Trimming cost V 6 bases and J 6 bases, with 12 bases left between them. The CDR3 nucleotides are TGTGCCAGCTCCCGGGATTTTTCCAATGAGCAGTTCTTC. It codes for CASSRDFSNEQFF.

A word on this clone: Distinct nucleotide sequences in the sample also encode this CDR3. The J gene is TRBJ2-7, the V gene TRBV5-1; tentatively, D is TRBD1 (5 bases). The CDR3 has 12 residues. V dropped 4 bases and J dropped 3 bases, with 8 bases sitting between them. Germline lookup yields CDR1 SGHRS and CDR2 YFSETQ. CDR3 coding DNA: TGCGCCAGCAGCCTGGACAACTACGAGCAGTACTTC. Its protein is CASSLDNYEQYF.

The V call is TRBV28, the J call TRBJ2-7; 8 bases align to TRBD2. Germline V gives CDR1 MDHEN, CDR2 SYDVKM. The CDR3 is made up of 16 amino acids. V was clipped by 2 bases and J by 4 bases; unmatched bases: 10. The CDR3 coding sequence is TGTGCCAGCAGTTTAAGGTTAGCTAGCGGGTTTTACGAGCAGTACTTC. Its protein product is CASSLRLASGFYEQYF.

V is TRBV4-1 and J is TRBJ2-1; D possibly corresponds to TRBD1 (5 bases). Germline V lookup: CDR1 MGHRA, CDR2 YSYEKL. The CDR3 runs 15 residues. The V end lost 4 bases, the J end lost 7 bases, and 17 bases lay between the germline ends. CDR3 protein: CASSRAGAVGNEQFF. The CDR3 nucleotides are TGCGCCAGCAGCCGAGCTGGGGCCGTTGGAAATGAGCAGTTCTTC.